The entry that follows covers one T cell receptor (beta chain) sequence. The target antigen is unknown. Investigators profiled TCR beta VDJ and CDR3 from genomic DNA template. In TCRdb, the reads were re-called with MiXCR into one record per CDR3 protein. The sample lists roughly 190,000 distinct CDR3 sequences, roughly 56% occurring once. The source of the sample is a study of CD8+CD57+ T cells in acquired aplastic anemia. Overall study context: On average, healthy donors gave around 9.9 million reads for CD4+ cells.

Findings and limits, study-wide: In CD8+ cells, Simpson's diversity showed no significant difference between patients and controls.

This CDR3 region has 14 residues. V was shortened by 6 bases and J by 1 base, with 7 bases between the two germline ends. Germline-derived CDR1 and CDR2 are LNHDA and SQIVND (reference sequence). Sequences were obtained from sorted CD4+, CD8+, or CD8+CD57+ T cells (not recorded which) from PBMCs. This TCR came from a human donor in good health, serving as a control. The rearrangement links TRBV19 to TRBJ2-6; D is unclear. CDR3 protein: CASRPGSGANVLTF. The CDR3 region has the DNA TGTGCCAGTAGGCCCGGGTCTGGGGCCAACGTCCTGACTTTC. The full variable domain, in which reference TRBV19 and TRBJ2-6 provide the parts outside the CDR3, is DGGITQSPKYLFRKEGQNVTLSCEQNLNHDAMYWYRQDPGQGLRLIYYSQIVNDFQKGDIAEGYSVSREKKESFPLTVTSAQKNPTAFYLCASRPGSGANVLTFGAGSRLTVL.